Following are 11 T cell receptor beta chains from one sample sequenced in a study of T cell changes during pregnancy in multiple sclerosis. TCRdb's copy holds only in-frame clones and misses some; the assay was immunoSEQ multiplex PCR. The sample consists of roughly 80,000 clones, roughly nine tenths of them appearing once. The specimen comprised peripheral blood, sampled before pregnancy. These receptors all come from a female donor with multiple sclerosis, enrolled in a pregnancy study.

J is TRBJ1-2 and V is TRBV25-1; possibly TRBD1 for D (6 bases). Germline loops: CDR1 MGHDK, CDR2 SYGVNS. The CDR3 sequence is 15 residues long. Trimming removed 4 bases from V and 8 bases from J, with 20 bases in between. The CDR3 DNA reads as TGTGCCAGCAGTGTATCTGGGCCAGGGGACGGCGGCTACACCTTC. As protein: CASSVSGPGDGGYTF.

This rearrangement joins TRBV5-4 to TRBJ2-3, with TRBD2 matching 12 bases. V lost 4 bases to trimming and J lost 6 bases; unmatched junction nucleotides: 3. This CDR3 contains 14 residues. The V gene's germline CDR1 is SGHNT and CDR2 YYREEE (reference sequence). The CDR3 nucleotides are TGTGCCAGCAGCGTAACTAGCGGGGGGGATACGCAGTATTTT. Protein: CASSVTSGGDTQYF.

This clone was found once. The chain joins TRBV27 to TRBJ2-3; 7 nucleotides match TRBD2. The CDR3 has 14 amino acids. V lost 4 bases to trimming and J lost 6 bases; unmatched junction nucleotides: 7. CDR1 MNHEY and CDR2 SMNVEV come from the germline V gene (reference sequence). CDR3 amino acids: CASSSLATLDTQYF. The CDR3 DNA follows: TGTGCCAGCAGTTCACTAGCGACGCTTGATACGCAGTATTTT.

This clone was observed a single time. The chain couples TRBV5-1 to TRBJ1-5; no reliable D call. This CDR3 is built from 17 residues. Between the trimmed V and J ends, which lost 4 bases and 6 bases, there was a span of 23 bases. Germline-derived CDR1 and CDR2 are SGHRS and YFSETQ. CDR3 sequence reads: CASSPTPHIQSTQPQHF. DNA for the CDR3: TGCGCCAGCAGCCCGACTCCGCATATCCAATCAACTCAGCCCCAGCATTTT.

The chain couples TRBV28 to TRBJ1-5; TRBD1 matches 7 bases. This CDR3 is 12 amino acids long. Germline V CDR1 and CDR2: MDHEN, SYDVKM. The junction had 4 bases not matched to a gene; V was cut back by 10 bases and J by 4 bases. The CDR3 nucleotides read TGTGCCACAGGGGGTGTGAATCAGCCCCAGCATTTT. Its protein product is CATGGVNQPQHF.

V and J are TRBV6-1 and TRBJ2-1; TRBD1 might be the D (5 bases). V lost 2 bases and J lost 6, with 8 bases in between. This CDR3 comprises 13 residues. Germline V gives CDR1 MNHNS, CDR2 SASEGT. The DNA for the CDR3 is TGTGCCAGCAGTGAACTCAGGGCCAATGAGCAGTTCTTC. Encoded protein: CASSELRANEQFF.

The chain employs TRBV27 and TRBJ2-4; perhaps TRBD1 as D (6 bases). In germline, CDR1 is MNHEY, CDR2 SMNVEV (reference sequence). CDR3 length: 14 amino acids. The V gene lost 5 bases and the J gene lost 1 base, with 9 bases spanning the gap. The CDR3 coding sequence is TGTGCCAGCAGTGCAGGGGTCGCCAAAAACATTCAGTACTTC. Translation gives CASSAGVAKNIQYF.

V gene TRBV25-1 combines with J gene TRBJ1-5; D not certain. V was shortened by 4 bases and J by 6 bases, with 7 bases between the two germline ends. This CDR3 contains 12 residues. Germline V CDR1 and CDR2: MGHDK, SYGVNS. The CDR3 coding sequence is TGTGCCAGCAGTGCCTATGGTCAGCCCCAGCATTTT. Translation: CASSAYGQPQHF.

The chain employs TRBV2 and TRBJ2-2; TRBD1 matches 9 bases. From germline, CDR1 is SNHLY and CDR2 FYNNEI. Germline trimming cut 10 bases from V and 0 bases from J; bases unmatched to any gene: 3. The CDR3 spans 14 residues. The CDR3 loop is CAKQGAANTGELFF. CDR3 nucleotides: TGTGCCAAACAGGGGGCCGCGAACACCGGGGAGCTGTTTTTT.

The chain combines TRBV15 with TRBJ2-5; D uncertain. The length of the CDR3 is 15 residues. The V end lost 0 bases, the J end lost 1 base, and 9 bases lay between the germline ends. Looked up from germline, CDR1 is LNHNV and CDR2 is YYDKDF (reference sequence). The CDR3 reads CATSRETSIQETQYF. CDR3 DNA sequence: TGTGCCACCAGCAGAGAGACAAGTATCCAAGAGACCCAGTACTTC. Together with reference TRBV15 and TRBJ2-5, the CDR3 gives the full variable domain: DAMVIQNPRYQVTQFGKPVTLSCSQTLNHNVMYWYQQKSSQAPKLLFHYYDKDFNNEADTPDNFQSRRPNTSFCFLDIRSPGLGDTAMYLCATSRETSIQETQYFGPGTRLLVL.

V and J are TRBV7-8 and TRBJ2-7; TRBD2 agrees at 14 bases. Germline V lookup: CDR1 SGHVS, CDR2 FQNEAQ. This CDR3 contains 18 residues. V lost 1 base to trimming and J lost 3 bases; unmatched junction nucleotides: 8. CDR3 in amino acids: CASSLGATGLAGVYEQYF. Here the CDR3 DNA reads TGTGCCAGCAGCTTAGGAGCGACGGGACTAGCGGGAGTCTACGAGCAGTACTTC.